This record concerns one T cell receptor (beta chain) sequence. The sample comes from a study of technical replicates of blood from a handful of donors. Assay used: immunoSEQ multiplex PCR; TCRdb lists only in-frame clones, some missing. The sample has under 80,000 clones; about 91% are singletons. There are 17 residues in the CDR3. J was trimmed by 1 base and V by 2 bases; bases with no gene match: 10. CDR1 and CDR2 from the germline V gene are MGHDK and SYGVNS. The sample comprised T cells isolated from PBMCs. The source of this sequence is a human donor in good health. Some clones in this sample may be carry-over from other donors' samples. V and J are TRBV25-1 and TRBJ2-7; 8 positions match TRBD1. The CDR3 DNA reads as TGTGCCAGCAGTGAAAACATAGGGACAGGTGAATCCTACGAGCAGTACTTC. This encodes CASSENIGTGESYEQYF.